This TCR beta chain is drawn from a study of T cells in Graves' hyperthyroidism and ophthalmopathy. This CDR3 comprises 14 residues. J gave up 5 bases and V 7 bases, and 6 bases lay outside the gene matches. Germline CDR1 reads MGHDK; CDR2 reads SYGVNS. General study results and limits: Blood held most thyroid clonotypes expanded above 0.001 frequency.

Turning to this clonotype: The antigen is unknown.

Amplified regions were TCR beta CDR3 sequences from RNA transcripts. HTBI primers were used for first-round RT-PCR of the TCR CDR3. MiXCR was run by TCRdb on the multiplex PCR reads, yielding one entry per CDR3 protein. Of 550,000 to 600,000 distinct CDR3 sequences listed, 14% are singletons. Ophthalmopathy in the patients scored at least 3 on Clinical Activity Score and at least 4 on NOSPECS grade, lasting under 3 months. The PBMCs were taken from roughly 9.3 ml of fresh peripheral blood. The chain has TRBV25-1 and TRBJ2-2, with 8 bases identical to TRBD2. The sequence was obtained from a woman between 18 and 29 years old with Graves' ophthalmopathy. The sample consisted of blood. CDR3 amino acids: CASMHTSGTGELFF. The CDR3 DNA reads TGTGCCAGCATGCACACTAGCGGTACCGGGGAGCTGTTTTTT.